One sample yielded the 23 T cell receptor beta chains listed below, sequenced in a study of Graves' ophthalmopathy and Graves' hyperthyroidism. RNA transcripts provided the template for amplifying TCR beta CDR3 regions. HTBI primers were employed in first-round RT-PCR, then a second-round multiplex PCR followed. TCRdb passed the multiplex PCR reads through MiXCR, listing each CDR3 protein once. The profile shows approximately 160,000 distinct CDR3 sequences, roughly two fifths of them singletons. Sequenced material: peripheral blood. The receptors shown here come from a man aged 25 to 40 with Graves' ophthalmopathy.

The chain is built from TRBV2 and TRBJ2-5; D tentatively reads TRBD1 or TRBD2 (6 bases each). Trimming stripped 3 bases from V and 5 bases from J, with 13 bases between. Germline CDR1 reads SNHLY; CDR2 reads FYNNEI. The CDR3 spans 14 residues. The CDR3 DNA sequence: TGTGCCAGCAGTGAGGGGGGACAATCGGAGACCCAGTACTTC. Amino acid sequence: CASSEGGQSETQYF.

The chain joins TRBV28 to TRBJ2-7, with 10 positions matching TRBD1. V lost 2 bases and J lost 0; bases outside the gene matches: 7. The CDR3 is 17 amino acids. Germline lookup yields CDR1 MDHEN and CDR2 SYDVKM. The CDR3, as DNA: TGTGCCAGCAGTTTACCGGGGACAGGGGTTCGCTCCTACGAGCAGTACTTC. Translated, it gives CASSLPGTGVRSYEQYF.

This clonotype has a count of ten or more. CDR3 region: CASSLEEGVVYEQYF. Here the CDR3 DNA reads TGCGCCAGCAGCTTGGAAGAGGGGGTGGTTTACGAGCAGTACTTC. The V and J genes are TRBV5-1 and TRBJ2-7; tentative D call: TRBD1 (6 bases). This CDR3 contains 15 residues. The V and J ends lost 0 bases and 4 bases respectively, with 14 bases between them. The germline CDR1 and CDR2 sequences are SGHRS and YFSETQ.

At least ten counts were recorded for this clonotype. The gene calls are TRBV19 and TRBJ1-2; maybe TRBD1 (5 bases). The CDR3 contains 18 residues. Germline values: CDR1 LNHDA, CDR2 SQIVND (reference sequence). Trimming took 6 bases from V and 0 from J, leaving 23 bases between them. The CDR3, as DNA: TGTGCCAGTAGCCCCAATTCCGGGACGGCTACAGCTAACTATGGCTACACCTTC. Its translation is CASSPNSGTATANYGYTF.

This clonotype was detected many times. The genes are TRBV28 and TRBJ2-7; D possibly uses TRBD1 or TRBD2 (6 bases each). V shed 6 bases and J shed 5 bases, with 17 bases lying between them. CDR1 and CDR2 from the germline V gene are MDHEN and SYDVKM. The CDR3 loop spans 14 amino acids. This chain's CDR3 is CASRPPGGWDEQYF. Written as DNA, the CDR3 is TGTGCCAGCAGACCCCCCGGGGGCTGGGACGAGCAGTACTTC.

CDR3 sequence: CASLKTETRYQPQHF. CDR3 DNA: TGTGCCAGCCTAAAGACCGAGACTCGCTATCAGCCCCAGCATTTT. This sequence joins TRBV28 and TRBJ1-5; D unclear. V lost 8 bases, J lost 5 bases, and 19 bases lay in between. Germline lookup yields CDR1 MDHEN and CDR2 SYDVKM. CDR3 length: 15 amino acids.

This clonotype was found a few times. The chain couples TRBV5-1 to TRBJ2-7, with 9 bases identical to TRBD1. Germline V gives CDR1 SGHRS, CDR2 YFSETQ. This CDR3 has 17 amino acids. V lost 3 bases to trimming and J lost 3 bases; unmatched junction nucleotides: 13. The CDR3 coding sequence is TGCGCCAGCAGCTCAAGCCTACCGGGACAGGGAAGCTACGAGCAGTACTTC. This encodes CASSSSLPGQGSYEQYF.

The table lists this clonotype with many counts. The chain is built from TRBV4-3 and TRBJ2-7, with no clear D. The CDR3 sequence is 16 residues long. V was cut by 1 base and J by 2 bases, with 15 bases left in between. The germline V gene encodes CDR1 LGHNA and CDR2 YSLEER. CDR3 protein: CASSQGLESLAYEQYF. The CDR3 DNA reads TGCGCCAGCAGCCAAGGTCTTGAGTCCTTGGCCTACGAGCAGTACTTC.

This clonotype was observed at least ten times. This rearrangement joins TRBV6-2 or TRBV6-3 to TRBJ2-4; TRBD1 is a possible D gene (6 bases). The CDR3 consists of 15 residues. Germline assignment: CDR1 MNHEY and CDR2 SVGEGT. Trimming removed 4 bases at V and 8 bases at J, with 18 bases between. The CDR3 here is CASSSRRQAPDIQYF. The CDR3 DNA reads as TGTGCCAGCAGTTCCCGTCGACAGGCCCCGGACATTCAGTACTTC.

The J gene is TRBJ2-5, the V gene TRBV7-2; D might be TRBD2 (6 bases). With 5 bases removed from V and 13 bases from J, the gap between germline ends came to 23 bases. The V gene's germline CDR1 is SGHTA and CDR2 FQGNSA. CDR3 length: 14 residues. The CDR3 DNA is TGTGCCAGCAGCCGAACACCCTCCGAGCCAGCGGGGTACTTC. Translation: CASSRTPSEPAGYF.

This clonotype was recorded many times. The chain carries TRBV9 and TRBJ1-2, with D tentatively TRBD1 (6 bases). Germline-derived CDR1 and CDR2 are SGDLS and YYNGEE. There are 12 residues in the CDR3. Trimming removed 3 bases from V and 13 bases from J, with 16 bases in between. The DNA for the CDR3 is TGTGCCAGCAGCGCCGGGACCGGAGGGGGCACCTTC. Translating gives CASSAGTGGGTF.

This rearrangement joins TRBV7-3 to TRBJ2-7, with TRBD1 identical over 7 bases. The CDR3 extends over 13 amino acids. The V and J ends lost 5 bases and 5 bases, in that order; junction bases with no gene match: 6. Germline V gene sequence: CDR1 SGHTA, CDR2 FQGTGA. DNA for the CDR3: TGTGCCAGCAGCCACACAGGGGTCGACGAGCAGTACTTC. This translates into CASSHTGVDEQYF.

Many counts were recorded for this clonotype. This chain links TRBV2 with TRBJ2-5; 9 bases agree with TRBD2. V trimming: 8 bases; J trimming: 5 bases; junction bases outside the gene matches: 9. This CDR3 comprises 14 residues. The germline V gene has CDR1 SNHLY and CDR2 FYNNEI. CDR3 in DNA: TGTGCCAGCGTTGGTAGCGGGAGTTTCGAGACCCAGTACTTC. Translation gives CASVGSGSFETQYF.

The sample holds many counts of this clonotype. The rearrangement uses TRBV9 and TRBJ1-6, with no clear D. V lost 0 bases and J lost 7, with 5 bases in between. This CDR3 has 13 residues. Germline V gene sequence: CDR1 SGDLS, CDR2 YYNGEE. CDR3 nucleotide sequence: TGTGCCAGCAGCGTAGGCCAGAATTCACCCCTCCACTTT. This encodes CASSVGQNSPLHF.

The CDR3 reads CASSSTGTVQETQYF. The DNA of the CDR3 is TGTGCCAGCAGTTCGACCGGGACTGTACAAGAGACCCAGTACTTC. This chain joins TRBV6-2 or TRBV6-3 and TRBJ2-5; a possible D gene is TRBD2 (6 bases). Germline V gives CDR1 MNHEY, CDR2 SVGEGT. The CDR3 loop spans 15 amino acids. Trimming stripped 4 bases from V and 2 bases from J, with 14 bases between.

This clonotype was seen at least ten times. The chain employs TRBV6-5 and TRBJ1-2; D possibly corresponds to TRBD1 (6 bases). This CDR3 has 13 residues. Trimming took 6 bases from V and 8 from J, leaving 16 bases between them. Germline V gives CDR1 MNHEY, CDR2 SVGAGI. The DNA for the CDR3 is TGTGCCAGCAGGGGGGGGGCGGGCAGCGGCTACACCTTC. Its protein is CASRGGAGSGYTF.

This clonotype was seen at least ten times. The CDR3 sequence is CASSQRGVNIQYF. DNA for the CDR3: TGTGCCAGCAGCCAAAGGGGCGTGAACATTCAGTACTTC. The V and J genes are TRBV3-1 and TRBJ2-4; D possibly corresponds to TRBD1 (5 bases). Germline-derived CDR1 and CDR2 are LGHDT and YNNKEL (reference sequence). The V gene lost 2 bases and the J gene lost 7 bases, with 9 bases spanning the gap. The CDR3 is 13 amino acids.

In its sample, this clonotype was seen many times. The rearrangement uses TRBV4-2 and TRBJ2-7; the D is unclear. V gave up 4 bases and J gave up 0 bases, with 10 bases separating them. The CDR3 consists of 14 residues. Germline lookup yields CDR1 LGHNA and CDR2 YNFKEQ. Here the CDR3 DNA reads TGTGCCAGCAGCCCGACATCTAGCTCCTACGAGCAGTACTTC. As protein: CASSPTSSSYEQYF.

Ten or more counts support this clonotype. CDR3 sequence reads: CASALYSNQPQHF. DNA for the CDR3: TGTGCCAGCGCCTTATATAGCAATCAGCCCCAGCATTTT. The chain joins TRBV18 to TRBJ1-5; D unresolved. Between the trimmed V and J ends, which lost 8 bases and 0 bases, there was a span of 8 bases. The germline CDR1 and CDR2 sequences are KGHSH and LQKENI. The CDR3 length is 13 residues.

This clonotype was counted ten times or more. The chain is built from TRBV19 and TRBJ2-3; tentative D call: TRBD2 (7 bases). The V gene lost 6 bases and the J gene lost 3 bases, with 16 bases spanning the gap. The length of the CDR3 is 15 residues. CDR1 LNHDA and CDR2 SQIVND come from the germline V gene (reference sequence). For the CDR3, the DNA is TGTGCCAGTAGGGAGGACAGCGGGGTGACAGATACGCAGTATTTT. The encoded protein is CASREDSGVTDTQYF.

In this sample, this clonotype turned up many times. The chain carries TRBV4-1 and TRBJ2-7; tentatively, D is TRBD1 (5 bases). The V gene's germline CDR1 is MGHRA and CDR2 YSYEKL. The CDR3 runs to 13 residues. V lost 0 bases, J lost 3 bases, and 6 bases lay in between. CDR3 DNA: TGCGCCAGCAGCCAAGACAGGGACTACGAGCAGTACTTC. Translated: CASSQDRDYEQYF.

This chain uses TRBV28 with TRBJ1-2; D gene ambiguous. Trimming shortened V by 6 bases and J by 0 bases, and 17 bases separated the two germline ends. The CDR3 is 16 residues long. Germline values: CDR1 MDHEN, CDR2 SYDVKM. CDR3 DNA: TGTGCCAGCAGCACCTCAGGAGCCGCCACTAACTATGGCTACACCTTC. Translated, it gives CASSTSGAATNYGYTF.

This clonotype was detected ten times or more. The V gene is TRBV30, the J gene TRBJ2-5, with D perhaps given as TRBD1 or TRBD2 (5 bases each). With 6 bases removed from V and 5 bases from J, the gap between germline ends came to 10 bases. CDR3 length equals 11 residues. Germline V gene lookup returns CDR1 GTSNPN and CDR2 SVGIG (reference sequence). CDR3 nucleotide sequence: TGTGCCTGTCGATGGGGGGAGACCCAGTACTTC. Residues: CACRWGETQYF.